This TCR beta chain derives from a study of control samples from healthy donors and cancer patients. This clone has a handful of counts. Assay: immunoSEQ multiplex PCR; the TCRdb copy retains only in-frame clones and omits some. The sample shows 150,000 to 200,000 clones, approximately 90% of them seen only once. Trimming removed 3 bases from V and 8 bases from J, with 16 bases in between. The CDR3 is 14 residues long. The germline V gene has CDR1 KGHSH and CDR2 LQKENI. The V call is TRBV18, the J call TRBJ1-2; no firm D call. The origin of this receptor is a man aged 30-40 years in good health. Sequenced sample: blood. In nucleotides, the CDR3 is TGTGCCAGCTCACCGACCCCAGATACTAAAGGCTACACCTTC. As protein: CASSPTPDTKGYTF.